What follows are 19 T cell receptor beta chains derived from one specimen sequenced in a study of blood T cell repertoires in COVID-19. Using immunoSEQ multiplex PCR, the repertoire was profiled, and TCRdb retains in-frame clones only, with some absent. The sample has approximately 240,000 clones; about 80% are singletons. Input material: peripheral blood. Receptors originate from a woman older than 75 with active or convalescent COVID-19.

This clone was recorded once. V gene TRBV5-4 combines with J gene TRBJ2-7; unclear D gene. V lost 4 bases to trimming and J lost 1 base, with 12 bases between them. The CDR3 has 14 residues. Germline V gene lookup returns CDR1 SGHNT and CDR2 YYREEE (reference sequence). The CDR3 loop reads CASSMHGGSYEQYF. In nucleotides, the CDR3 is TGTGCCAGCAGCATGCACGGCGGATCCTACGAGCAGTACTTC.

This chain joins TRBV7-2 and TRBJ1-6; D uncertain. Germline V gene lookup returns CDR1 SGHTA and CDR2 FQGNSA. The germline V and J ends were trimmed by 1 base and 6 bases, with 16 bases remaining between them. CDR3 length equals 17 residues. The CDR3 region has the DNA TGTGCCAGCAGCTTAGTCTTGAGGGCCAAGGGTAATTCACCCCTCCACTTT. Translating gives CASSLVLRAKGNSPLHF.

This chain uses TRBV5-1 with TRBJ2-5, with 7 bases fitting TRBD1. V shed 4 bases, J shed 5 bases, and the junction held 5 bases outside the gene matches. Germline V gene lookup returns CDR1 SGHRS and CDR2 YFSETQ. This CDR3 comprises 13 residues. CDR3 sequence reads: CASSMGQMETQYF. The CDR3 DNA reads TGCGCCAGCAGCATGGGACAGATGGAGACCCAGTACTTC.

CDR3: CASSIQGAGDEQYF. For the CDR3, the DNA is TGTGCCAGTAGTATTCAGGGGGCCGGAGACGAGCAGTACTTC. The chain uses TRBV19 and TRBJ2-7; TRBD1 agrees at 8 bases. Germline lookup yields CDR1 LNHDA and CDR2 SQIVND (reference sequence). The J segment lost 5 bases and the V segment lost 3 bases, leaving 6 bases of the junction unmatched. The CDR3 spans 14 residues.

In its sample, this clone was seen a few times. The rearrangement links TRBV5-6 to TRBJ1-1; D might be TRBD1 (6 bases). The germline V gene has CDR1 SGHDT and CDR2 YYEEEE. The CDR3 has 15 amino acids. V gave up 4 bases and J gave up 4 bases, with 17 bases separating them. This CDR3 reads CASSLAGTLTTEAFF. CDR3 DNA sequence: TGTGCCAGCAGCCTGGCCGGGACACTCACCACTGAAGCTTTCTTT.

The chain is built from TRBV10-3 and TRBJ1-2; a possible D gene is TRBD1 (5 bases). The CDR3 spans 14 residues. The germline gives CDR1 ENHRY, CDR2 SYGVKD. Trimming took off 6 bases at V and 8 bases at J, with 19 bases between the two ends. CDR3 DNA: TGTGCCATCAGGGGGACTCCCCACGGCGGGGGCTACACCTTC. Its translation: CAIRGTPHGGGYTF.

This sequence joins TRBV25-1 and TRBJ1-1; tentative D call: TRBD1 (6 bases). The CDR3 is made up of 12 amino acids. V was shortened by 7 bases and J by 5 bases, with 11 bases between the two germline ends. Germline V gene lookup returns CDR1 MGHDK and CDR2 SYGVNS. This CDR3 reads CASKGGDTEAFF. CDR3 DNA: TGTGCCAGCAAAGGGGGAGATACTGAAGCTTTCTTT.

The chain has TRBV24-1 and TRBJ2-1; 7 positions match TRBD1. The CDR3 spans 16 residues. Looked up from germline, CDR1 is KGHDR and CDR2 is SFDVKD. V trimming: 5 bases; J trimming: 2 bases; junction bases outside the gene matches: 8. CDR3 protein: CATSGSSGQTYNEQFF. CDR3 coding DNA: TGTGCCACCAGTGGGTCTTCGGGACAGACCTACAATGAGCAGTTCTTC.

The chain joins TRBV3-1 (or the pseudogene TRBV3-2) to TRBJ2-5; 12 nucleotides match TRBD2. CDR1 is LGHDT and CDR2 is YNNKEL in the germline V gene (reference sequence). Trimming took 2 bases from V and 6 from J; bases not matched to a gene: 7. The CDR3 covers 16 residues. Written as DNA, the CDR3 is TGTGCCAGCAGCCAAATCCTAGCGGGAGGGCCAAAGACCCAGTACTTC. Translation gives CASSQILAGGPKTQYF.

This clone was seen just once. The J gene is TRBJ1-3, the V gene TRBV6-5, with a tentative D call TRBD1 (5 bases). The CDR3 is 13 residues long. CDR1 is MNHEY and CDR2 is SVGAGI in the germline V gene. V was shortened by 5 bases and J by 4 bases, with 9 bases between the two germline ends. As DNA, the CDR3 is TGTGCCAGCAGTACCTCAGGGGGAAACACCATATATTTT. Amino acid sequence: CASSTSGGNTIYF.

The rearrangement links TRBV27 to TRBJ1-6, with D possibly TRBD1 on 5 matching bases. V was shortened by 3 bases and J by 7 bases, with 10 bases between the two germline ends. The CDR3 length is 14 residues. Germline CDR1 and CDR2: MNHEY and SMNVEV (reference sequence). The CDR3 DNA reads as TGTGCCAGCAGTTTTGGCGGGGCAAATTCACCCCTCCACTTT. Amino acid sequence: CASSFGGANSPLHF.

The chain carries TRBV19 and TRBJ2-1, with TRBD1 identical over 10 bases. Trimming cost V 10 bases and J 7 bases; bases outside gene matches: 10. Germline CDR1 reads LNHDA; CDR2 reads SQIVND (reference sequence). This CDR3 is built from 14 residues. CDR3 nucleotides: TGTGCCACTCTCGACAGGGGGCAAAGGAATGAGCAGTTCTTC. This sequence encodes CATLDRGQRNEQFF.

The chain joins TRBV11-2 to TRBJ2-1, with D tentatively TRBD2 (6 bases). The CDR3 is 15 amino acids. The V end lost 5 bases, the J end lost 2 bases, and 13 bases lay between the germline ends. Germline V lookup: CDR1 SGHAT, CDR2 FQNNGV. The CDR3 nucleotides are TGTGCCAGCAGCCTGGACGGACTAACCTACAATGAGCAGTTCTTC. Translation gives CASSLDGLTYNEQFF.

The rearrangement links TRBV24-1 to TRBJ2-3; 7 nucleotides align to TRBD2. Trimming removed 2 bases from V and 4 bases from J; junction bases left unmatched: 5. Germline CDR1 reads KGHDR; CDR2 reads SFDVKD. This CDR3 spans 15 amino acids. Here the CDR3 reads CATSDSGLVADTQYF. CDR3 DNA sequence: TGTGCCACCAGTGATTCTGGACTAGTTGCAGATACGCAGTATTTT.

The chain employs TRBV7-9 and TRBJ1-1, with 7 bases fitting TRBD1. Trimming removed 1 base from V and 11 bases from J; junction bases left unmatched: 7. Germline V gene sequence: CDR1 SEHNR, CDR2 FQNEAQ (reference sequence). This CDR3 has 13 amino acids. In DNA, the CDR3 is TGTGCCAGCAGCTTAGAAGGGACAGCTGTCGCTTTCTTT. This encodes CASSLEGTAVAFF.

The chain has TRBV4-1 and TRBJ1-5, with D maybe TRBD1 (6 bases). The germline V and J ends were trimmed by 1 base and 5 bases, with 15 bases remaining between them. The germline V gene has CDR1 MGHRA and CDR2 YSYEKL. CDR3 size: 16 residues. The CDR3 nucleotides are TGCGCCAGCAGCCAAGTTAATTGGGGGCGCGATCAGCCCCAGCATTTT. Translating gives CASSQVNWGRDQPQHF.

The chain combines TRBV5-1 with TRBJ1-6; 7 nucleotides agree with TRBD1. V lost 0 bases, J lost 4 bases, and 7 bases stayed unmatched. CDR1 is SGHRS and CDR2 is YFSETQ in the germline V gene. The CDR3 has 17 residues. DNA for the CDR3: TGCGCCAGCAGCTTGGTGGCGCAGGGGGTGTATAATTCACCCCTCCACTTT. Its translation is CASSLVAQGVYNSPLHF.

This clone turned up a few times. The chain uses TRBV28 and TRBJ1-2; 7 bases line up with TRBD1. With V trimmed by 5 bases and J by 4 bases, 4 bases remained unmatched. This CDR3 has 13 amino acids. Germline loops: CDR1 MDHEN, CDR2 SYDVKM. The CDR3 DNA reads TGTGCCAGCAGTCCGGGACAGAGCTATGGCTACACCTTC. This translates into CASSPGQSYGYTF.

The chain combines TRBV19 with TRBJ1-4; a possible D gene is TRBD1 (6 bases). CDR3 size: 14 residues. From germline, CDR1 is LNHDA and CDR2 SQIVND (reference sequence). The V end was cut by 6 bases, the J end by 8 bases, with 16 bases between. CDR3 sequence: CASSRTGINEKLFF. The CDR3 DNA follows: TGTGCCAGTAGCAGAACAGGGATTAACGAAAAACTGTTTTTT. Using reference TRBV19 and TRBJ1-4 for the parts outside the CDR3, the full variable domain is DGGITQSPKYLFRKEGQNVTLSCEQNLNHDAMYWYRQDPGQGLRLIYYSQIVNDFQKGDIAEGYSVSREKKESFPLTVTSAQKNPTAFYLCASSRTGINEKLFFGSGTQLSVL.